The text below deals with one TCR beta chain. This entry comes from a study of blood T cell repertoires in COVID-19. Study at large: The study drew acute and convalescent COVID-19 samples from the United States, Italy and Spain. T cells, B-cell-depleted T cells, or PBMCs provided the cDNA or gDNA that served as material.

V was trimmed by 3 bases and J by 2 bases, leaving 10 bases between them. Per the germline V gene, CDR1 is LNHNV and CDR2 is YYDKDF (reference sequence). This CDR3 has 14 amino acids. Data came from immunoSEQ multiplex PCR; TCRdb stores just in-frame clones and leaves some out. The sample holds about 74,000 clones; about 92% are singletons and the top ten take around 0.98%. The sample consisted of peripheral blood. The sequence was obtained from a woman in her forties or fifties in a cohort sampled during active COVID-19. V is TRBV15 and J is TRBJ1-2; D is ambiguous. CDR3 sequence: CATSSPLRNYGYTF. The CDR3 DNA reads TGTGCCACCAGCAGCCCACTAAGAAACTATGGCTACACCTTC.